This T cell receptor (beta chain) appears in the sequencing data of a study of cytomegalovirus exposure and HLA in healthy donors. This PCR relied on a set of 60 Vbeta primers and 13 Jbeta primers. The repertoire was sequenced with immunoSEQ multiplex PCR; TCRdb's copy has only in-frame clones and lacks some. The table has 150,000 to 200,000 clones, over 60% seen once; the top ten hold approximately 2.5%. Trimming removed 4 bases from V and 4 bases from J, with 9 bases in between. CDR1 SGHKS and CDR2 YYEKEE come from the germline V gene (reference sequence). This CDR3 is built from 13 residues. The origin of this receptor is a woman between 25 and 40 years old in good health and CMV-seronegative. Sequencing was done on a sample of PBMCs. This rearrangement joins TRBV5-5 to TRBJ1-3; D may be TRBD1 (6 bases). The CDR3 loop reads CASSGTRGNTIYF. DNA for the CDR3: TGTGCCAGCAGCGGGACACGAGGAAACACCATATATTTT.